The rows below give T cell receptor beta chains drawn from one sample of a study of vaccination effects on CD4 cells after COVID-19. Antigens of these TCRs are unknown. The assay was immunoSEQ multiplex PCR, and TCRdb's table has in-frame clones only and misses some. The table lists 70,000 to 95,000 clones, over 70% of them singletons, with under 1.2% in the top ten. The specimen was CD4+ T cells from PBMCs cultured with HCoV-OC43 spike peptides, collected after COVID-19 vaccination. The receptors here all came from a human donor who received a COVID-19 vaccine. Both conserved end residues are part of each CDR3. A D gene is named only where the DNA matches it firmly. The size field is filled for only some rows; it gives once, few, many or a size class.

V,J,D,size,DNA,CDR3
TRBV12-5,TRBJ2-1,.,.,TGTGCTAGTGGACCCGGACAGAACTCCTACAATGAGCAGTTCTTC,CASGPGQNSYNEQFF
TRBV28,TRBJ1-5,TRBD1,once,TGTGCCAGCTGGGACAGACTTAATCAGCCCCAGCATTTT,CASWDRLNQPQHF
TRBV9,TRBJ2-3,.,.,TGTGCCAGCAGCGTAGGGGGGTTGGGCAGGGGATCGGATACGCAGTATTTT,CASSVGGLGRGSDTQYF
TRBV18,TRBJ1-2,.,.,TGTGCCAGCTCCCTCTCCCGTGGGGGTAACTATGGCTACACCTTC,CASSLSRGGNYGYTF
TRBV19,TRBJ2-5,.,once,TGTGCCAGTGCCCCTCTCTTTCGAACGGACAGAGAAGAGACCCAGTACTTC,CASAPLFRTDREETQYF
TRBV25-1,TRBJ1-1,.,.,TGTGCCAGCACTCCGCGGGGGCGGGCGAACACTGAAGCTTTCTTT,CASTPRGRANTEAFF
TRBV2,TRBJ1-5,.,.,TGTGCCAGCAGAGGCGGCGGTAGCAATCAGCCCCAGCATTTT,CASRGGGSNQPQHF
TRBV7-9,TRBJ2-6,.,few,TGTGCCAGCAGCTTATCGGGGGCTGGGGCCAACGTCCTGACTTTC,CASSLSGAGANVLTF
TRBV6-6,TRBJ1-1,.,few,TGTGCCAGCAGTTATGAAGGTCGGGGGATGAACACTGAAGCTTTCTTT,CASSYEGRGMNTEAFF
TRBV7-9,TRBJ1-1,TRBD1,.,TGTGCCAGCAGGCAAGACAGGGAAACTGAAGCTTTCTTT,CASRQDRETEAFF
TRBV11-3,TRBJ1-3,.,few,TGTGCCAGCAGCTTAGATATTTCGAACACCATATATTTT,CASSLDISNTIYF
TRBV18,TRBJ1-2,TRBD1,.,TGTGCCAGCTCACCCCCGGGGACAGGGTTCCTCAACACCTTC,CASSPPGTGFLNTF
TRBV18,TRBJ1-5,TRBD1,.,TGTGCCAGCTCACCAATGGGGGCGACAGGGGGAGGAAGAAATCAGCCCCAGCATTTT,CASSPMGATGGGRNQPQHF
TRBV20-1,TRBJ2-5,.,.,TGCAGTGGCACAGGCCAAGAGACCCAGTACTTC,CSGTGQETQYF
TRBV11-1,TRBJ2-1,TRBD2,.,TGTGCCAGCAGCTTCGGAAGCGGGGGGCGCAATGAGCAGTTCTTC,CASSFGSGGRNEQFF
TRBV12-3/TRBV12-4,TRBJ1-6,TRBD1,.,TGTGCCAGCAGTCCCGGACAGGGGATCCCCCTCCACTTT,CASSPGQGIPLHF
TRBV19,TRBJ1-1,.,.,TGTGCCAGTAGCCGGGAGTACACTGAAGCTTTCTTT,CASSREYTEAFF
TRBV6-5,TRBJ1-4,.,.,TGTGCCAGCAGTTACAGTGGGACTAATGAAAAACTGTTTTTT,CASSYSGTNEKLFF
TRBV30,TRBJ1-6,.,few,TGTGCCTGGAGTGCGGGCGGTGCTAATTCACCCCTCCACTTT,CAWSAGGANSPLHF
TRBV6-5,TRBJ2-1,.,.,TGTGCCAGCAGTTGGGACCACAGCGAGCAGTTCTTC,CASSWDHSEQFF
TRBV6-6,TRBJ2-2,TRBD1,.,TGTGCCAGCAGACCTCCGGGACAGCCTCAGGGGGAGCTGTTTTTT,CASRPPGQPQGELFF
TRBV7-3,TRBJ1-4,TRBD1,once,TGTGCCAGCAGCTTAGGACCGGGACAGTCATTTGTTGGGAAACTGTTTTTT,CASSLGPGQSFVGKLFF
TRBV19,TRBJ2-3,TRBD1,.,TGTGCCAGTAGTAGGACAGGGGAATCAGATACGCAGTATTTT,CASSRTGESDTQYF
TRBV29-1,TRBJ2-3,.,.,TGCAGCGTTGAAGTCCCAGGTTCTGCAGATACGCAGTATTTT,CSVEVPGSADTQYF
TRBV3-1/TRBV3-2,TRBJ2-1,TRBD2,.,TGTGCCAGCAGCCAAGTACGGGGGGGCGGGATTGAGCAGTTCTTC,CASSQVRGGGIEQFF
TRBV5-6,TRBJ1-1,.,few,TGTGCCAGCAGCTTGGGAGGTGGGGAGGAAGCTTTCTTT,CASSLGGGEEAFF
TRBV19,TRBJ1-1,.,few,TGTGCCAGTAGTTCCGCCGGTGGTGCGGCTTTCTTT,CASSSAGGAAFF
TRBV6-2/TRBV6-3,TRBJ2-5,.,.,TGTGCCAGCAGCCTCGTGGAGACCCAGTACTTC,CASSLVETQYF
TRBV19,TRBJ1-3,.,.,TGTGCCAGTGCCAGAAGGAACACCATATATTTT,CASARRNTIYF
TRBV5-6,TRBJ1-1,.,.,TGTGCCAGCAGCTTGGGTGGAGGGGACACTGAAGCTTTCTTT,CASSLGGGDTEAFF
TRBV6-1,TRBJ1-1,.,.,TGTGCCAGCAGTGGAGGTGGGATAAGCAGGGGAGGGGACACTGAAGCTTTCTTT,CASSGGGISRGGDTEAFF
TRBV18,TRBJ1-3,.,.,TGTGCCAGCTCACCAGGGGGTGACGGAAACACCATATATTTT,CASSPGGDGNTIYF
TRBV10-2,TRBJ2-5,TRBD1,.,TGCGCCAGCAGGGGACAGATTCAAGAGAACCAGTACTTC,CASRGQIQENQYF
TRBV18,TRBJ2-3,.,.,TGTGCCAGCTCTAGAGTTACCAGGAGGAGCACAGATACGCAGTATTTT,CASSRVTRRSTDTQYF
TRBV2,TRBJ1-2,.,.,TGTGCCAGCAGTGTCAAGTCATCTATGGGCTACACCTTC,CASSVKSSMGYTF
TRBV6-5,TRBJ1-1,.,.,TGTGCCACCACTACGGGCAGCTTAGAAGCTTTCTTT,CATTTGSLEAFF
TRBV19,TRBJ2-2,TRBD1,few,TGTGCCAGTAGTAGACAGGGGAGCACCGGGGAGCTGTTTTTT,CASSRQGSTGELFF
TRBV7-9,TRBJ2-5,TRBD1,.,TGTGCCAGCAGCTGGACAGGGGAAGGCACCCAGTACTTC,CASSWTGEGTQYF